This T cell receptor (beta chain) originates from a study of blood T cell repertoires in COVID-19. Data came from immunoSEQ multiplex PCR; TCRdb stores just in-frame clones and leaves some out. The data contain under 300,000 clones, 80% to 90% of them seen just once; the ten biggest clones take up roughly 5.8%. V shed 0 bases and J 3 bases; nucleotides not matched to a gene: 6. CDR3 length: 16 residues. Germline values: CDR1 LNHDA, CDR2 SQIVND (reference sequence). Specimen: peripheral blood. The chain combines TRBV19 with TRBJ2-3, with TRBD2 matching over 7 bases. The TCR originated in a man of 80 years or more with acute or convalescent COVID-19. CDR3 region: CASSIDRGGGTDTQYF. The CDR3 DNA reads TGTGCCAGTAGTATAGATCGAGGCGGGGGAACAGATACGCAGTATTTT.